These 15 T cell receptor beta chains share one sample of origin, sequenced in a study of OX40 agonist ivuxolimab in advanced cancers. The assay was immunoSEQ multiplex PCR, and TCRdb's table has in-frame clones only and misses some. The sample holds some 110,000 clones, approximately 90% seen once. The input for sequencing was CD4+ or CD8+ T cells sorted from blood, taken in a trial of the OX40 agonist ivuxolimab. The receptors here all came from an adult with an advanced solid tumor such as melanoma, head and neck, liver or kidney cancer.

This chain connects TRBV5-6 to TRBJ2-2, with D uncertain. Germline CDR1 is SGHDT and CDR2 is YYEEEE. This CDR3 has 13 amino acids. The V and J ends lost 4 bases and 3 bases respectively, with 7 bases between them. In nucleotides, the CDR3 is TGTGCCAGCAGCCTTCAGGACACCGGGGAGCTGTTTTTT. This codes for CASSLQDTGELFF.

V gene TRBV19 combines with J gene TRBJ1-4; 8 bases agree with TRBD1. The CDR3 length is 12 residues. J was trimmed by 6 bases and V by 11 bases; bases with no gene match: 5. The V gene's germline CDR1 is LNHDA and CDR2 SQIVND (reference sequence). CDR3 region: CAGGTGDEKLFF. CDR3 in DNA: TGTGCCGGCGGGACAGGCGATGAAAAACTGTTTTTT. Filled out from reference TRBV19 and TRBJ1-4, the complete variable domain reads DGGITQSPKYLFRKEGQNVTLSCEQNLNHDAMYWYRQDPGQGLRLIYYSQIVNDFQKGDIAEGYSVSREKKESFPLTVTSAQKNPTAFYLCAGGTGDEKLFFGSGTQLSVL.

The chain has TRBV30 and TRBJ1-6, with D perhaps TRBD1 (6 bases). V was pared by 3 bases and J by 0 bases, with 15 bases between. CDR1 and CDR2 (germline): GTSNPN, SVGIG (reference sequence). CDR3 length equals 17 residues. CDR3 protein: CAWRDDRSSSYNSPLHF. The DNA for the CDR3 is TGTGCCTGGAGGGACGACAGGTCGAGCTCCTATAATTCACCCCTCCACTTT.

This rearrangement joins TRBV7-8 to TRBJ2-7; D is ambiguous. Germline V CDR1 and CDR2: SGHVS, FQNEAQ. V shed 1 base and J shed 3 bases, with 4 bases lying between them. This CDR3 has 12 amino acids. CDR3 nucleotides: TGTGCCAGCAGCTTAGTCGGCTACGAGCAGTACTTC. Translating it yields CASSLVGYEQYF.

The CDR3 sequence is CASSRQGAGYGYTF. The DNA for the CDR3 is TGCGCCAGCAGCCGACAGGGGGCAGGCTATGGCTACACCTTC. V is TRBV4-3 and J is TRBJ1-2, with TRBD1 matching over 10 bases. Germline V CDR1 and CDR2: LGHNA, YSLEER. The CDR3 totals 14 residues. Trimming took 4 bases from V and 4 from J; bases not matched to a gene: 3.

V and J are TRBV5-1 and TRBJ2-4; 11 bases map to TRBD1. The germline CDR1 and CDR2 sequences are SGHRS and YFSETQ. The CDR3 length is 16 residues. The trim removed 7 bases at V and 3 bases at J, leaving 9 bases unmatched. This CDR3 is CASRPGTGGDKNIQYF. Written as DNA, the CDR3 is TGCGCCAGCCGACCCGGGACAGGGGGTGACAAAAACATTCAGTACTTC.

The chain joins TRBV6-1 to TRBJ1-5; the D gene is possibly TRBD1 (6 bases). CDR1 MNHNS and CDR2 SASEGT come from the germline V gene. The germline V and J ends were trimmed by 8 bases and 5 bases, with 13 bases remaining between them. The CDR3 has 13 amino acids. The CDR3 loop reads CASLRGVYQPQHF. In DNA, the CDR3 is TGTGCCAGCCTCAGGGGAGTTTATCAGCCCCAGCATTTT.

The genes are TRBV28 and TRBJ2-7; 9 bases map to TRBD1. J lost 3 bases, V lost 3 bases, and 0 bases had no gene match. The germline gives CDR1 MDHEN, CDR2 SYDVKM. The CDR3 runs 13 residues. DNA of the CDR3: TGTGCCAGCAGTTTGGGACAGGGCTACGAGCAGTACTTC. It codes for CASSLGQGYEQYF.

This clone was seen once. This chain uses TRBV7-9 with TRBJ1-3; no definite D call. Trimming took 4 bases from V and 3 from J, leaving 16 bases between them. From germline, CDR1 is SEHNR and CDR2 FQNEAQ (reference sequence). The CDR3 spans 16 residues. The CDR3: CASSSDVSFFGNTIYF. DNA for the CDR3: TGTGCCAGCAGCTCCGACGTTTCCTTCTTTGGAAACACCATATATTTT.

This sequence joins TRBV5-1 and TRBJ2-7; D call uncertain. CDR1 and CDR2 from the germline V gene are SGHRS and YFSETQ. Trimming took 4 bases from V and 2 from J, leaving 7 bases between them. There are 12 residues in the CDR3. CDR3 loop: CASSLVTYEQYF. CDR3 nucleotides: TGCGCCAGCAGCCTCGTAACCTACGAGCAGTACTTC. The variable domain in full, with the rest retrieved from reference TRBV5-1 and TRBJ2-7, is KAGVTQTPRYLIKTRGQQVTLSCSPISGHRSVSWYQQTPGQGLQFLFEYFSETQRNKGNFPGRFSGRQFSNSRSEMNVSTLELGDSALYLCASSLVTYEQYFGPGTRLTVT.

This chain uses TRBV7-2 with TRBJ1-1; 8 bases map to TRBD1. CDR1 and CDR2 (germline): SGHTA, FQGNSA. J was trimmed by 0 bases and V by 4 bases; bases with no gene match: 7. CDR3 length: 16 residues. The CDR3 DNA follows: TGTGCCAGCAGCTCACAGGGGGGGGCGATGAACACTGAAGCTTTCTTT. This codes for CASSSQGGAMNTEAFF. Complete variable domain (other parts from reference TRBV7-2 and TRBJ1-1): GAGVSQSPSNKVTEKGKDVELRCDPISGHTALYWYRQSLGQGLEFLIYFQGNSAPDKSGLPSDRFSAERTGGSVSTLTIQRTQQEDSAVYLCASSSQGGAMNTEAFFGQGTRLTVV.

This clone was found a few times. The chain carries TRBV5-5 and TRBJ1-2; 8 nucleotides match TRBD1. J gave up 8 bases and V 4 bases, and 7 bases lay outside the gene matches. This CDR3 comprises 13 residues. In germline, CDR1 is SGHKS, CDR2 YYEKEE (reference sequence). The CDR3 here is CASSDRQGLGYTF. CDR3 in DNA: TGTGCCAGCAGCGATCGACAGGGGTTAGGCTACACCTTC.

The rearrangement links TRBV7-2 to TRBJ2-1; TRBD2 matches 9 bases. V shed 6 bases and J 8 bases; nucleotides not matched to a gene: 5. CDR1 and CDR2 from the germline V gene are SGHTA and FQGNSA. This CDR3 contains 13 residues. In nucleotides, the CDR3 is TGTGCCAGCAGTCCCAGCGGGGGGTATGAGCAGTTCTTC. It encodes CASSPSGGYEQFF.

V is TRBV10-2 and J is TRBJ2-2; D is perhaps TRBD2 (7 bases). The CDR3 spans 14 residues. V dropped 11 bases and J dropped 0 bases, with 13 bases sitting between them. Per germline, CDR1 WSHSY and CDR2 SAAADI. CDR3 DNA sequence: TGCGCCGGGAGGGGGGGCACGAACACCGGGGAGCTGTTTTTT. Protein product: CAGRGGTNTGELFF.

This clone appeared a few times. The chain has TRBV6-5 and TRBJ2-1, with D maybe TRBD1 (6 bases). CDR3 length: 15 residues. The V end was cut by 0 bases, the J end by 9 bases, with 15 bases between. CDR1 and CDR2 from the germline V gene are MNHEY and SVGAGI. This CDR3 reads CASSYSTQGKSEQFF. Here the CDR3 DNA reads TGTGCCAGCAGTTACTCGACCCAGGGGAAGAGTGAGCAGTTCTTC.